The T cell receptor beta chain described here comes from a study of Ad26.COV2.S vaccination and SARS-CoV-2 variants. CDR3 size: 14 residues. V was cut by 4 bases and J by 0 bases, with 8 bases left in between. Per germline, CDR1 LNHDA and CDR2 SQIVND (reference sequence). The sample's treatment: over 15 received Ad26.COV2.S at low or high dose, single or two shots; five or six received placebo; per-sample allocation not given. Samples were taken on day 63 after the first vaccine or placebo injection. Using immunoSEQ multiplex PCR, the repertoire was profiled, and TCRdb retains in-frame clones only, with some absent. This repertoire shows hundreds of thousands of clones, about 87% found once; its top ten account for around 6.6%.

The material was peripheral blood, obtained in a trial of Ad26.COV2.S vaccine versus placebo. The TCR comes from a person between 18 and 65 years old who received the Ad26.COV2.S COVID-19 vaccine or a placebo. The chain uses TRBV19 and TRBJ2-3; maybe TRBD1 (5 bases). DNA of the CDR3: TGTGCCAGTAGTAGGGGCCCTAGCACAGATACGCAGTATTTT. Its protein is CASSRGPSTDTQYF.